A selection of T cell receptor beta chains follows, all from one sample in a study of regulatory T cells in long-lasting Graves disease. TCRdb processed the multiplex PCR reads anew with MiXCR; each CDR3 protein has one entry. The data show about 310,000 distinct CDR3 sequences, around 21% seen once. The source material was peripheral blood mononuclear cells (PBMCs), sampled when the disease was refractory, from a patient treated with antithyroid drugs. The receptors shown here come from a female donor with Graves disease. CDR3s include the opening cysteine and the closing phenylalanine or tryptophan. The D gene is left open where the match is weak. Clone size is given for some rows only: seen once, a few or many times, or a class if the clone is expanded.

d_gene	abundance	j_gene	v_gene	CDR3nt	CDR3aa
.	many	TRBJ2-1	TRBV11-2	TGTGCCAGCAGCTTAGCCAGGGTCAATGAGCAGTTCTTC	CASSLARVNEQFF
TRBD1	many	TRBJ1-2	TRBV28	TGTGCCAGCAGTCCCGGGGGACAGGGATATGGCTACACCTTC	CASSPGGQGYGYTF
.	few	TRBJ2-2	TRBV11-2	TGTGCCAGCAGACATGTACCCCGGGGCCCCAACACCGGGGAGCTGTTTTTT	CASRHVPRGPNTGELFF
.	many	TRBJ1-1	TRBV11-2	TGTGCCAGCAGCTTGTCTAGGGGAGACACTGAAGCTTTCTTT	CASSLSRGDTEAFF
TRBD1	few	TRBJ1-2	TRBV6-1	TGTGCCAGCAGTACCCCTCGGACAGGGCACTATGGCTACACCTTC	CASSTPRTGHYGYTF
TRBD1	.	TRBJ1-1	TRBV10-3	TGTGCCAGCTCCTTTGACAGGGGCAACACTGAAGCTTTCTTT	CASSFDRGNTEAFF
.	.	TRBJ1-3	TRBV7-2	TGTGCCAGCAGCTTGCTCTCTGGAAACACCATATATTTT	CASSLLSGNTIYF
.	many	TRBJ1-4	TRBV2	TGTGCCAGCATAGTGCCCCCTAATGAAAAACTGTTTTTT	CASIVPPNEKLFF
.	.	TRBJ1-1	TRBV4-3	TGCGCCAGCAGCCAAGAATTAATGCTCAGAGATGAAGCTTTCTTT	CASSQELMLRDEAFF
.	few	TRBJ2-5	TRBV28	TGTGCCAGCAGTCCCTACGGCTTCAATCAAGAGACCCAGTACTTC	CASSPYGFNQETQYF
.	few	TRBJ2-7	TRBV6-2/TRBV6-3	TGTGCCAGCGGTTTCGGGACCGCCGACCACGAGCAGTACTTC	CASGFGTADHEQYF
.	many	TRBJ1-2	TRBV28	TGTGCCAGCAGTTTGGATTTGGAGTATGGCTACACCTTC	CASSLDLEYGYTF
TRBD1	many	TRBJ2-6	TRBV28	TGTGCCAGTTTAAGGACAGGGGCATCCTTCAACGTCCTGACTTTC	CASLRTGASFNVLTF
.	.	TRBJ1-4	TRBV19	TGTGCCAGTAGTATAGATGGCGGCCTTAATGAAAAACTGTTTTTT	CASSIDGGLNEKLFF
TRBD1	many	TRBJ1-1	TRBV30	TGTGCCTGGGACGGACAGGACCTAATGAACACTGAAGCTTTCTTT	CAWDGQDLMNTEAFF
.	few	TRBJ2-7	TRBV7-2	TGTGCCAGCAGCTTCGATGCGGGATCCTACGAGCAGTACTTC	CASSFDAGSYEQYF
.	few	TRBJ1-5	TRBV20-1	TGCAGTGCTAGAGGGATTTCGGGGTTTAGCAATCAGCCCCAGCATTTT	CSARGISGFSNQPQHF
TRBD2	few	TRBJ2-5	TRBV4-3	TGCGCCAGCAGCCAAGGATGGCGGGAGATCGAGACCCAGTACTTC	CASSQGWREIETQYF
.	many	TRBJ2-7	TRBV28	TGTGCCAGCAGTTACCTGGACGGCTCCTACGAGCAGTACTTC	CASSYLDGSYEQYF
.	many	TRBJ2-7	TRBV27	TGTGCCAGCAGTTTAATGCCAGGGGATACCTACGAGCAGTACTTC	CASSLMPGDTYEQYF
.	.	TRBJ2-3	TRBV7-2	TGTGCCAGCAGCTTACCCTCGCAAGGTAGCACAGATACGCAGTATTTT	CASSLPSQGSTDTQYF
.	many	TRBJ1-2	TRBV27	TGTGCCAGCGGGCCTCGACAGGCTGGCTATGGCTACACCTTC	CASGPRQAGYGYTF
.	.	TRBJ2-3	TRBV6-1	TGTGCCAGCAGCCGACTAGGTTTGGATACGCAGTATTTT	CASSRLGLDTQYF
.	.	TRBJ2-7	TRBV19	TGTGCCAGTAGCCTACGATTGGGGGATGAGCAGTACTTC	CASSLRLGDEQYF
TRBD2	few	TRBJ2-2	TRBV28	TGTGCCAGCAGTTCGGGACTAGCGGGGATCACCGGGGAGCTGTTTTTT	CASSSGLAGITGELFF
TRBD1	.	TRBJ2-2	TRBV5-5	TGTGCCAGCAGCGGAAGACAGGGCGGGGAGCTGTTTTTT	CASSGRQGGELFF
TRBD2	many	TRBJ2-5	TRBV28	TGTGCCAGCAGTTTACCGCGGGAGCGCCTCGAAGGAGAGACCCAGTACTTC	CASSLPRERLEGETQYF
TRBD1	.	TRBJ1-1	TRBV3-1	TGTGCCAGCAGCCAAGGCGACAGGGGGACTGAAGCTTTCTTT	CASSQGDRGTEAFF
TRBD2	.	TRBJ2-2	TRBV28	TGTGCCAGCAGTGGGGCGGGGGGGTACACCGGGGAGCTGTTTTTT	CASSGAGGYTGELFF
.	.	TRBJ1-5	TRBV6-1	TGTGCCAGCAGCCGGGGGGGGGCACCCCCGGAGACCCAGCATTTT	CASSRGGAPPETQHF
.	.	TRBJ1-1	TRBV20-1	TGCAGTGCTAGGGGACCGGGAGGGGGCACTGAAGCTTTCTTT	CSARGPGGGTEAFF
.	many	TRBJ2-7	TRBV28	TGTGCCAGCAGTTTACGGAGCGTTGACGAGCAGTACTTC	CASSLRSVDEQYF
.	.	TRBJ2-7	TRBV28	TGTGCCAGCAGGGGAGGCAGGGACCACTACGAGCAGTACTTC	CASRGGRDHYEQYF
.	many	TRBJ1-1	TRBV20-1	TGCAGTGCTTATAGCGTGGCAGGGTTAAACACTGAAGCTTTCTTT	CSAYSVAGLNTEAFF
.	.	TRBJ2-7	TRBV4-1	TGCGCCAGCAGTACCGGGATATCCTACGAGCAGTACTTC	CASSTGISYEQYF
.	.	TRBJ2-7	TRBV4-3	TGCGCCAGCAGCCAAGCTCTTCTGGGATTCGACGGGAGCTCCTACGAGCAGTACTTC	CASSQALLGFDGSSYEQYF
TRBD1	many	TRBJ2-4	TRBV2	TGTGCCAGCTGGACAGGGTTGGCCAAAAACATTCAGTACTTC	CASWTGLAKNIQYF
.	many	TRBJ1-1	TRBV10-3	TGTGCCATCAGGATCGGTGAGGACACTGAAGCTTTCTTT	CAIRIGEDTEAFF
.	.	TRBJ2-4	TRBV2	TGTGCCAGCAGTGAGGACGGGGGAGACATTCAGTACTTC	CASSEDGGDIQYF
TRBD2	.	TRBJ2-1	TRBV30	TGTGCCTGGGCCTCGTCTCTAGCGGGAGGGCCGGATGAGCAGTTCTTC	CAWASSLAGGPDEQFF
.	.	TRBJ1-1	TRBV11-3	TGTGCCAGCAGCTTTGGGGGGATGGCGACTGAAGCTTTCTTT	CASSFGGMATEAFF
.	many	TRBJ1-5	TRBV28	TGTGCCAGCAGTTTATCCCCAGGGCGGCGTAGGCAGCCCCAGCATTTT	CASSLSPGRRRQPQHF
.	many	TRBJ2-7	TRBV2	TGTGCCAGCAGCCAATACGAGCAGTACTTC	CASSQYEQYF
.	.	TRBJ2-3	TRBV2	TGTGCCAGCAGTGAACCTCCAGGGGACACAGATACGCAGTATTTT	CASSEPPGDTDTQYF
.	few	TRBJ2-3	TRBV12-5	TGTGCTAGTGGTTTGCAGGGTTATACGCAGTATTTT	CASGLQGYTQYF